A selection of T cell receptor beta chains follows, all from one sample in a study of shared clonotypes between healthy human individuals. Profiled with immunoSEQ multiplex PCR; TCRdb holds only in-frame clones, not every one. The data show about 2 million clones, about 95% seen once. The source material was naive CD8+ T cells sorted from blood. Every receptor here comes from a man younger than 35 in good health. The CDR3 runs from the conserved cysteine through the conserved F or W. The order of the fields is clone size, V gene, J gene, CDR3 length, D gene, CDR3 protein, CDR3 DNA. The D gene is left open where the match is weak. Size is stated for part of the rows, as once, few or many counts, or as a class when the clone is expanded.

-	TRBV6-5	TRBJ1-5	13	-	CASSPGNHQPQHF	TGTGCCAGCAGTCCCGGGAATCATCAGCCCCAGCATTTT
-	TRBV2	TRBJ1-4	15	-	CASSDLGVTNEKLFF	TGTGCCAGCAGTGATTTGGGGGTAACTAATGAAAAACTGTTTTTT
-	TRBV5-1	TRBJ1-2	16	TRBD1	CASSLDSTGGYYGYTF	TGCGCCAGCAGCTTGGATTCGACAGGGGGGTACTATGGCTACACCTTC
-	TRBV10-3	TRBJ2-1	16	TRBD2	CAISESTLAGGDEQFF	TGTGCCATCAGTGAGTCGACACTAGCGGGAGGCGATGAGCAGTTCTTC
-	TRBV5-8	TRBJ2-7	16	TRBD2	CASSRDKAGGSYEQYF	TGTGCCAGCAGCCGAGATAAAGCGGGGGGATCCTACGAGCAGTACTTC
-	TRBV19	TRBJ1-2	14	TRBD1	CASSWGQGNYGYTF	TGTGCCAGTAGTTGGGGACAGGGGAACTATGGCTACACCTTC
-	TRBV25-1	TRBJ2-5	14	TRBD2	CASRLAGGLETQYF	TGTGCCAGCAGACTAGCGGGGGGGCTGGAGACCCAGTACTTC
-	TRBV28	TRBJ2-6	15	-	CASSYFGEFGDVLTF	TGTGCCAGCAGTTACTTCGGCGAGTTCGGCGACGTCCTGACTTTC
-	TRBV19	TRBJ2-7	17	TRBD2	CASSPTLSGRLTYEQYF	TGTGCCAGTAGTCCCACCCTTAGCGGGAGGCTTACCTACGAGCAGTACTTC
-	TRBV7-9	TRBJ2-1	16	TRBD2	CASSFLSGSGVNEQFF	TGTGCCAGCAGCTTTTTGAGCGGGAGTGGGGTCAATGAGCAGTTCTTC
-	TRBV27	TRBJ2-1	15	TRBD2	CASSFSGGGRDEQFF	TGTGCCAGCAGTTTTTCCGGGGGGGGCCGGGATGAGCAGTTCTTC
-	TRBV7-9	TRBJ2-7	14	-	CASSPPGRYYEQYF	TGTGCCAGCAGCCCCCCGGGACGCTACTACGAGCAGTACTTC
-	TRBV19	TRBJ1-5	14	TRBD1	CASRDRESNQPQHF	TGTGCCAGCCGCGACAGGGAAAGCAATCAGCCCCAGCATTTT
-	TRBV27	TRBJ1-1	14	-	CASTPSLGGTEAFF	TGTGCCAGCACCCCCTCACTGGGGGGCACTGAAGCTTTCTTT
-	TRBV27	TRBJ2-1	18	TRBD2	CASSPTPRLAGPYNEQFF	TGTGCCAGCAGCCCGACGCCCCGCTTAGCGGGGCCCTACAATGAGCAGTTCTTC
-	TRBV5-5	TRBJ1-5	13	-	CASSLTGNQPQHF	TGTGCCAGCAGCTTGACAGGGAATCAGCCCCAGCATTTT
-	TRBV11-2	TRBJ2-1	15	TRBD1	CASSLVGGPYNEQFF	TGTGCCAGCAGCTTAGTAGGGGGCCCATACAATGAGCAGTTCTTC
once	TRBV13	TRBJ2-1	16	TRBD2	CASSFPLAGAYNEQFF	TGTGCCAGCAGCTTCCCCCTAGCGGGGGCCTACAATGAGCAGTTCTTC
-	TRBV28	TRBJ1-1	13	-	CASSSQGSTEAFF	TGTGCCAGCAGTTCACAGGGATCCACTGAAGCTTTCTTT
-	TRBV7-8	TRBJ2-7	13	-	CASTPEGDHEQYF	TGTGCCAGCACACCTGAGGGTGACCACGAGCAGTACTTC